This TCR beta chain originates from a study of CD8+ T cells in alopecia areata. Note on this clone: Its antigen is currently unknown.

Findings of the study overall: Tofacitinib significantly brought down scalp clonality and expanded CD8+ clones among top 100.

From germline, CDR1 is SGHRS and CDR2 YFSETQ. The V and J ends lost 1 base and 6 bases respectively, with 12 bases between them. The CDR3 runs 14 residues. Reverse transcribed after extraction, RNA yielded cDNA as the sequencing template. Profiling relied on immunoSEQ multiplex PCR, and the TCRdb table lists in-frame clones only, not all of them. The sample lists 150,000 to 250,000 clones, over 45% occurring once. As to treatment: oral pan-JAK inhibitor, 5-10 mg twice daily. This receptor was taken from a human donor with alopecia areata. The V and J genes are TRBV5-1 and TRBJ2-3; D is unclear. The sample consisted of CD4+ T cells sorted from blood, taken at week 24, from a patient treated with tofacitinib. Written as DNA, the CDR3 is TGCGCCAGCAGCTTGAGAGGCGGAGCGGATACGCAGTATTTT. As protein: CASSLRGGADTQYF.